The sequence of this T cell receptor (beta chain) was determined in a study of blood T cell repertoires in COVID-19. Turning to the study itself: The origin of the acute and convalescent COVID-19 samples was the United States, Italy and Spain. In each case, the material was cDNA or gDNA derived from T cells, B-cell-depleted T cells, or PBMCs.

This table comes from immunoSEQ multiplex PCR, and its TCRdb copy is limited to in-frame clones, with some not included. The data hold around 150,000 clones, with about four fifths observed a single time. Germline CDR1 and CDR2: SGHDN and FVKESK. With 8 bases clipped from V and 4 bases from J, the junction kept 15 bases outside the gene matches. The CDR3 length is 18 residues. The receptor's source is a woman of 80 years or more in a cohort sampled during active or convalescent COVID-19. The chain couples TRBV14 to TRBJ2-1, with TRBD2 matching over 12 bases. Sequencing was performed on peripheral blood. The CDR3 here is CASLPRAPSGGAYNEQFF. For the CDR3, the DNA is TGTGCCAGCCTGCCGAGGGCGCCTAGCGGGGGGGCGTACAATGAGCAGTTCTTC.